The sequence of this T cell receptor beta chain was determined in a study of shared clonotypes between healthy human individuals. Overall study results and limits: Sorted-subset samples were not fully sequenced, rarefaction indicated. It was only blood that was sampled, and tissue repertoires likely differ.

Clones were sequenced by immunoSEQ multiplex PCR, and TCRdb holds only the in-frame ones, with some missing. The data hold about 1.1 million clones, with approximately 80% observed a single time. The CDR3 consists of 16 residues. V shed 5 bases, J shed 0 bases, and the junction held 6 bases outside the gene matches. Germline lookup yields CDR1 MNHNY and CDR2 SVGAGI (reference sequence). This clone was picked up one time. The antigen remains unidentified. This clonotype was obtained from a man younger than 35 in good health. Some clones in this sample may be carry-over from other donors' samples. The sample was memory CD4+ T cells from PBMCs. Subset in this sample: CD45RA-negative fraction. The chain uses TRBV6-6 and TRBJ2-4; TRBD1 matches 8 bases. The CDR3 reads CASSHGQGLAKNIQYF. For the CDR3, the DNA is TGTGCCAGCAGTCACGGACAGGGACTAGCCAAAAACATTCAGTACTTC.